These 29 T cell receptor beta chains were sequenced from one sample in a study of cytomegalovirus exposure and HLA in healthy donors (dated by TCRdb to 2016 to 2017). The library was produced with the immunoSEQ multiplex PCR assay. The multiplex PCR relied on a mix of 60 forward primers for TCR Vbeta segments and 13 reverse primers for TCR Jbeta segments. TCRdb stores this immuneACCESS table with in-frame sequences only. Part of the clones is absent; in the studies checked, under half of the shortfall reflects unresolved V genes, and no reason is known for the rest. In this sample the table shows just over 70,000 clones, around 70% of which occur a single time. The ten most abundant clones make up about an eighth of the sample. Sequencing was done on a sample of PBMCs. The receptors were sampled from a human donor in good health.

J is TRBJ2-3 and V is TRBV9, with TRBD1 matching 8 bases. Germline lookup yields CDR1 SGDLS and CDR2 YYNGEE. With V trimmed by 2 bases and J by 8 bases, 7 bases remained unmatched. The CDR3 extends over 14 amino acids. CDR3 DNA sequence: TGTGCCAGCAGCGTTCGGACAGGGTGGGGTACGCAGTATTTT. It encodes CASSVRTGWGTQYF.

The V gene is TRBV30, the J gene TRBJ1-4; tentative D call: TRBD1 (5 bases). Trimming stripped 4 bases from V and 8 bases from J, with 14 bases between. CDR3 length equals 13 residues. Germline CDR1 reads GTSNPN; CDR2 reads SVGIG (reference sequence). The chain's CDR3 is CAWTGTGGEKLFF. Here the CDR3 DNA reads TGTGCCTGGACTGGGACCGGGGGGGAAAAACTGTTTTTT.

The chain links TRBV6-4 to TRBJ2-7, with 9 bases matching TRBD2. This CDR3 has 14 amino acids. V trimming: 8 bases; J trimming: 5 bases; junction bases outside the gene matches: 10. CDR1 is MRHNA, CDR2 SNTAGT, per germline. As DNA, the CDR3 is TGTGCCAGCGTCCCGGGACTAGCTCAGGACGAGCAGTACTTC. Amino acid sequence: CASVPGLAQDEQYF.

Worth noting for this clone: The same CDR3 is also encoded by other DNA sequences in this sample. The V gene is TRBV11-2, the J gene TRBJ1-4; TRBD1 agrees at 8 bases. The CDR3 spans 15 residues. V lost 4 bases to trimming and J lost 3 bases; unmatched junction nucleotides: 4. Germline CDR1 SGHAT, CDR2 FQNNGV. The CDR3 DNA reads TGTGCCAGCAGCTCGCAGGGGGCTGCTAATGAAAAACTGTTTTTT. Protein product: CASSSQGAANEKLFF.

This clone appeared a few times. This chain connects TRBV27 to TRBJ1-2; 7 bases agree with TRBD1. V gave up 6 bases and J gave up 8 bases; unmatched junction bases: 12. The CDR3 contains 14 residues. CDR1 and CDR2 from the germline V gene are MNHEY and SMNVEV (reference sequence). The CDR3 region has the DNA TGTGCCAGCAGACCCCCCGGGCAGGGGGGAGGCTACACCTTC. Translated, it gives CASRPPGQGGGYTF.

The J gene is TRBJ1-4, the V gene TRBV18; 8 bases agree with TRBD1. With V trimmed by 4 bases and J by 3 bases, 4 bases remained unmatched. The CDR3 has 15 residues. Germline values: CDR1 KGHSH, CDR2 LQKENI. CDR3 in amino acids: CASSRPGQANEKLFF. CDR3 nucleotide sequence: TGTGCCAGCTCACGACCGGGACAGGCTAATGAAAAACTGTTTTTT.

The CDR3 DNA reads TGTGCCAGCAGCGTAGCATCAGGGATTAATGAAAAACTGTTTTTT. Translating it yields CASSVASGINEKLFF. The chain uses TRBV9 and TRBJ1-4, with D possibly matching TRBD1 (5 bases). V lost 0 bases and J 4 bases, leaving 10 bases between the germline ends. The CDR3 totals 15 residues. CDR1 is SGDLS and CDR2 is YYNGEE in the germline V gene.

The gene calls are TRBV5-4 and TRBJ2-1; 7 bases match TRBD2. The germline gives CDR1 SGHNT, CDR2 YYREEE (reference sequence). J gave up 7 bases and V 2 bases, and 6 bases lay outside the gene matches. This CDR3 is 14 amino acids long. CDR3 residues: CASSFGGDRNEQFF. CDR3 DNA: TGTGCCAGCAGCTTTGGGGGGGATAGGAATGAGCAGTTCTTC.

The chain joins TRBV29-1 to TRBJ2-7; D might be TRBD1 (6 bases). The V end lost 6 bases, the J end lost 3 bases, and 15 bases lay between the germline ends. Germline CDR1 and CDR2: SQVTM and ANQGSEA. This CDR3 comprises 13 residues. For the CDR3, the DNA is TGCAGCGTCGTCCCGACAGGCAGCTACGAGCAGTACTTC. Translated, it gives CSVVPTGSYEQYF.

This chain joins TRBV27 and TRBJ2-1, with a tentative D call TRBD2 (6 bases). V was shortened by 5 bases and J by 3 bases, with 14 bases between the two germline ends. Per germline, CDR1 MNHEY and CDR2 SMNVEV (reference sequence). The CDR3 spans 15 residues. CDR3 in amino acids: CASSPGLLGYNEQFF. As DNA, the CDR3 is TGTGCCAGCAGTCCGGGACTCCTGGGCTACAATGAGCAGTTCTTC.

J is TRBJ2-4 and V is TRBV5-8; D gene unclear. V was trimmed by 0 bases and J by 0 bases, leaving 10 bases between them. This CDR3 has 16 amino acids. The germline V gene has CDR1 SGHTS and CDR2 YDEGEE. CDR3 in DNA: TGTGCCAGCAGCTTGGCGCGGATTCTAGCCAAAAACATTCAGTACTTC. This gives the protein CASSLARILAKNIQYF. Together with reference TRBV5-8 and TRBJ2-4, the CDR3 gives the full variable domain: EAGVTQSPTHLIKTRGQQATLRCSPISGHTSVYWYQQALGLGLQFLLWYDEGEERNRGNFPPRFSGRQFPNYSSELNVNALELEDSALYLCASSLARILAKNIQYFGAGTRLSVL.

The rearrangement links TRBV6-1 to TRBJ2-2; D remains ambiguous. CDR3 length: 13 residues. The V end lost 7 bases, the J end lost 3 bases, and 9 bases lay between the germline ends. In germline, CDR1 is MNHNS, CDR2 SASEGT. CDR3 nucleotides: TGTGCCAGCATTTACCGGGACACCGGGGAGCTGTTTTTT. Protein: CASIYRDTGELFF.

J is TRBJ2-1 and V is TRBV19; the match to TRBD2 covers 12 bases. The CDR3 runs 14 residues. V shed 6 bases, J shed 9 bases, and the junction held 6 bases outside the gene matches. Germline V gene lookup returns CDR1 LNHDA and CDR2 SQIVND (reference sequence). The CDR3 loop reads CASSPGLAGFEQFF. The CDR3, as DNA: TGTGCCAGTAGCCCGGGACTAGCGGGTTTTGAGCAGTTCTTC.

The chain employs TRBV18 and TRBJ1-2; 11 nucleotides match TRBD1. J was trimmed by 6 bases and V by 4 bases; bases with no gene match: 4. CDR1 is KGHSH, CDR2 LQKENI, per germline. The CDR3 loop spans 14 amino acids. The CDR3 region is CASSLGQGADGYTF. Here the CDR3 DNA reads TGTGCCAGCTCACTTGGACAGGGGGCGGATGGCTACACCTTC.

V gene TRBV7-3 combines with J gene TRBJ2-2; D call uncertain. Germline V gene lookup returns CDR1 SGHTA and CDR2 FQGTGA. The CDR3 loop spans 13 amino acids. Between the trimmed V and J ends, which lost 2 bases and 7 bases, there was a span of 8 bases. DNA for the CDR3: TGTGCCAGCAGCTTACAATTGAGCGGGGAGCTGTTTTTT. Translation gives CASSLQLSGELFF.

The chain has TRBV2 and TRBJ2-7; 8 bases match TRBD2. CDR3 length equals 16 residues. Germline V gives CDR1 SNHLY, CDR2 FYNNEI. V dropped 3 bases and J dropped 2; count of bases not matched to a gene: 9. The CDR3 spells CASSDLGLAVTYEQYF. The DNA for the CDR3 is TGTGCCAGCAGTGACCTCGGACTAGCCGTCACCTACGAGCAGTACTTC.

This chain links TRBV28 with TRBJ2-5; 12 bases match TRBD2. The CDR3 spans 16 residues. Germline V gene data show CDR1 as MDHEN and CDR2 as SYDVKM. V lost 5 bases, J lost 5 bases, and 9 bases stayed unmatched. The CDR3 sequence is CASSIPSGRAGETQYF. CDR3 DNA: TGTGCCAGCAGTATACCTAGCGGGAGGGCCGGGGAGACCCAGTACTTC.

The J gene is TRBJ1-1, the V gene TRBV27, with 7 nucleotides matching TRBD1. The CDR3 contains 14 residues. Germline CDR1 and CDR2: MNHEY and SMNVEV (reference sequence). Trimming took 8 bases from V and 4 from J; bases not matched to a gene: 10. This CDR3 reads CASCPGGFSTEAFF. CDR3 in DNA: TGTGCCAGCTGCCCAGGGGGATTCTCCACTGAAGCTTTCTTT.

This clone was seen once. The V and J genes are TRBV28 and TRBJ2-1; 9 nucleotides line up with TRBD1. Trimming took 8 bases from V and 7 from J; bases not matched to a gene: 3. The CDR3 covers 12 residues. Germline V gene lookup returns CDR1 MDHEN and CDR2 SYDVKM. The CDR3 nucleotides are TGTGCCAGCGACAGGGGGGAAAATGAGCAGTTCTTC. It translates to CASDRGENEQFF.

This clone showed up just a few times. This chain connects TRBV6-1 to TRBJ2-7; D uncertain. CDR1 is MNHNS and CDR2 is SASEGT in the germline V gene. Trimming left V 8 bases short and J 5 bases short, with 13 bases between. This CDR3 has 12 residues. CDR3 nucleotides: TGTGCCAGCCTCCGGAGATGGGACGAGCAGTACTTC. It encodes CASLRRWDEQYF.

The chain employs TRBV5-1 and TRBJ1-1; TRBD1 aligns across 9 bases. From germline, CDR1 is SGHRS and CDR2 YFSETQ. The V gene end was trimmed by 0 bases and the J gene end by 0 bases; junction bases not matched to a gene: 3. The CDR3 loop spans 16 amino acids. The CDR3 loop reads CASSLGQGGMNTEAFF. The CDR3 coding sequence is TGCGCCAGCAGCTTGGGACAGGGGGGTATGAACACTGAAGCTTTCTTT.

The rearrangement links TRBV5-1 to TRBJ2-1, with 11 bases matching TRBD2. After removal of 4 bases from V and 4 bases from J, the junction contained 4 bases not matched to a gene. Germline V gives CDR1 SGHRS, CDR2 YFSETQ. The CDR3 length is 15 residues. The CDR3 nucleotides are TGCGCCAGCAGCCTCCTAGCGGGAGGATACAATGAGCAGTTCTTC. This codes for CASSLLAGGYNEQFF.

The V gene is TRBV5-1, the J gene TRBJ1-3; D is uncertain. In germline, CDR1 is SGHRS, CDR2 YFSETQ. The CDR3 has 15 amino acids. Trimming pared 1 base from V and 3 bases from J, leaving 11 bases between. CDR3 residues: CASSLNGANGNTIYF. The CDR3 DNA reads as TGCGCCAGCAGCTTGAACGGAGCTAATGGAAACACCATATATTTT.

With regard to this clone: Compared with germline, one end of the junction differs, possibly owing to a read error. The V call is TRBV10-2, the J call TRBJ2-5; the match to TRBD2 covers 9 bases. The CDR3 extends over 18 amino acids. Germline CDR1 WSHSY, CDR2 SAAADI. Written as DNA, the CDR3 is TGCGCCAGCAGTGGATCAATAGCGGGAGAATGGTTAGGGGAGACCCGGTACTTC. It is translated as CASSGSIAGEWLGETRYF.

With respect to this clone: Other DNA sequences in the sample encode the same CDR3. The chain joins TRBV2 to TRBJ1-5; D is possibly TRBD1 (6 bases). The CDR3 extends over 13 amino acids. Looked up from germline, CDR1 is SNHLY and CDR2 is FYNNEI. Trimming removed 6 bases at V and 1 base at J, with 7 bases between. The CDR3 loop reads CASRGQSNQPQHF. The CDR3 coding sequence is TGTGCCAGCAGGGGACAAAGCAATCAGCCCCAGCATTTT.

V is TRBV18 and J is TRBJ1-1; 8 bases align to TRBD1. The CDR3 loop spans 15 amino acids. Looked up from germline, CDR1 is KGHSH and CDR2 is LQKENI. J lost 1 base, V lost 5 bases, and 6 bases had no gene match. CDR3 nucleotide sequence: TGTGCCAGCTCATCCGCAGGGGGCGCGAACACTGAAGCTTTCTTT. Its translation is CASSSAGGANTEAFF.

CDR3 in amino acids: CASSPPSTGTNYGYTF. For the CDR3, the DNA is TGTGCCAGCTCACCACCGTCTACAGGGACTAACTATGGCTACACCTTC. The gene calls are TRBV18 and TRBJ1-2; the D gene is possibly TRBD1 (6 bases). V lost 0 bases, J lost 0 bases, and 11 bases lay in between. There are 16 residues in the CDR3. Looked up from germline, CDR1 is KGHSH and CDR2 is LQKENI.

The chain employs TRBV9 and TRBJ2-7; 7 nucleotides align to TRBD2. This CDR3 has 16 amino acids. V shed 0 bases and J 4 bases; nucleotides not matched to a gene: 10. Germline loops: CDR1 SGDLS, CDR2 YYNGEE. The CDR3 DNA follows: TGTGCCAGCAGCGTAGAAGGTGAGAGCGGGGAATACGAGCAGTACTTC. Protein product: CASSVEGESGEYEQYF.

The chain couples TRBV19 to TRBJ1-3, with a weak D call TRBD1 (6 bases). Germline CDR1 reads LNHDA; CDR2 reads SQIVND (reference sequence). This CDR3 has 19 residues. V was trimmed by 6 bases and J by 6 bases, leaving 30 bases between them. This chain's CDR3 is CASRRGLTLRDGGENTIYF. CDR3 coding DNA: TGTGCCAGTAGGAGGGGGTTGACACTAAGAGACGGCGGAGAAAACACCATATATTTT.